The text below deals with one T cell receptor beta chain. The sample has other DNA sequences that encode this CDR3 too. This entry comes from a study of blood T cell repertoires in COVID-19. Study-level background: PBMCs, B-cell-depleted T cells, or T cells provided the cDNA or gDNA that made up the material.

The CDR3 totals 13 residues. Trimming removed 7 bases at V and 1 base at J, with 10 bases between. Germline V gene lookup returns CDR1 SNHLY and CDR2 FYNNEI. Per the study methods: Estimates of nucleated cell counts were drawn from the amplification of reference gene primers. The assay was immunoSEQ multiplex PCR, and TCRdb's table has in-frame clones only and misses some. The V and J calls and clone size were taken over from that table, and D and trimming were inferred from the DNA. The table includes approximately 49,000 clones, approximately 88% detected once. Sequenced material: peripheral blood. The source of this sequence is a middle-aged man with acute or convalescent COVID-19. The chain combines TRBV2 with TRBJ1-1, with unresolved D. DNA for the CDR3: TGTGCCAGCATCCCAGATACGAACACTGAAGCTTTCTTT. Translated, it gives CASIPDTNTEAFF.